This TCR beta chain appears in the sequencing data of a study of T cell repertoires in cytomegalovirus infection. TCRdb recomputed calls from the reads with MiXCR, one row per CDR3 protein. The repertoire holds more than 500,000 distinct CDR3 sequences, approximately 15% seen once, with about 24% in the top ten. Germline V gene data show CDR1 as MNHEY and CDR2 as SMNVEV (reference sequence). This CDR3 spans 12 amino acids. Germline trimming cut 6 bases from V and 7 bases from J; bases unmatched to any gene: 4. The source of this sequence is a human donor in good health (CMV status not recorded). Some clones in this sample may be carry-over from other donors' samples. Sequenced sample: CD8+ T cells from PBMCs. V and J are TRBV27 and TRBJ1-2; 8 bases map to TRBD1. CDR3 protein: CASRAGQGGYTF. The CDR3 bases are TGTGCCAGCAGGGCCGGACAGGGTGGCTACACCTTC.